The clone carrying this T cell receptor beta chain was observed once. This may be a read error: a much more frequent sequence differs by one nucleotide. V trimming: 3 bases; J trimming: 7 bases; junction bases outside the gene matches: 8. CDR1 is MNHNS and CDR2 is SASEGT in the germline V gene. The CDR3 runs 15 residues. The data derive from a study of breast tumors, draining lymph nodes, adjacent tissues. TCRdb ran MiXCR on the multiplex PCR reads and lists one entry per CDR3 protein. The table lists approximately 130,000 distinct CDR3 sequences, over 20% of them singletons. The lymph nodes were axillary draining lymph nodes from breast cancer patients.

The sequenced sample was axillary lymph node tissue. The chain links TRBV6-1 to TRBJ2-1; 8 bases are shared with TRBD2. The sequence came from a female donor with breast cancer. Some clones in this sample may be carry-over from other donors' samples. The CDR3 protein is CASSDASGCANEQFF. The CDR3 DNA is TGTGCCAGCAGTGACGCTAGCGGGTGCGCGAATGAGCAGTTCTTC.